This TCR beta chain was observed in a study of cytomegalovirus exposure and HLA in healthy donors. Regarding the study as a whole: Accurate HLA-A and HLA-B prediction from TCR beta sequences was reported for most subjects. A later look showed TCR association rates differing by HLA locus, highest for DRB1 and lowest for HLA-C. A later analysis found most CMV-associated TCR beta chains apparently HLA-restricted.

Donors showed nominal health when sampled, although they likely had unrecorded immune exposures. The germline V gene encodes CDR1 LNHDA and CDR2 SQIVND (reference sequence). Trimming left V 5 bases short and J 4 bases short, with 11 bases between. There are 14 residues in the CDR3. Use of 60 Vbeta and 13 Jbeta primers characterized the PCR. Sequencing was performed with immunoSEQ multiplex PCR; in TCRdb, only in-frame clones are kept and a portion is missing. The table lists 200,000 to 250,000 clones, around 85% of them singletons. On this clone itself: The antigen is unknown.

This receptor was taken from a human donor in good health. The sample was PBMCs. The genes are TRBV19 and TRBJ1-4; D is unclear. This CDR3 is CASSQGGHNEKLFF. CDR3 coding DNA: TGTGCCAGTAGTCAAGGAGGGCATAATGAAAAACTGTTTTTT. Using reference TRBV19 and TRBJ1-4 for the parts outside the CDR3, the full variable domain is DGGITQSPKYLFRKEGQNVTLSCEQNLNHDAMYWYRQDPGQGLRLIYYSQIVNDFQKGDIAEGYSVSREKKESFPLTVTSAQKNPTAFYLCASSQGGHNEKLFFGSGTQLSVL.